These T cell receptor beta chains were read from a single sample in a study of spatial heterogeneity in lung cancer. TCRdb ran MiXCR on the 5' RACE reads and lists one entry per CDR3 protein. Of tens of thousands of distinct CDR3 sequences listed, 3.5% to 5.5% are singletons. The sample consisted of PBMCs, taken at surgery. Receptors were obtained from a male donor with early-stage non-small cell lung cancer. Each CDR3 is given with its conserved first and last residue. D genes are given only for firm matches. Clone size is not always given. Where it is, it says once, few, many or a class for expanded clones.

TRBV28	TRBJ2-4	many	TRBD1	TGTGCCAGTCAGGGACAGGGGCGAGGGGGCATTCAGTACTTC	CASQGQGRGGIQYF
TRBV6-2/TRBV6-3	TRBJ2-7	many	TRBD2	TGTGCCAGCCTTACACGGGCGGGAGGACACTACGAGCAGTACTTC	CASLTRAGGHYEQYF
TRBV20-1	TRBJ1-1	many	TRBD1	TGCAGTGCTAAGAGGCAGGGGGCGCTTAACACTGAAGCTTTCTTT	CSAKRQGALNTEAFF
TRBV27	TRBJ1-1	medium-sized	-	TGTGCCAGCAGTTTACTGGGCAGGCGGAACACTGAAGCTTTCTTT	CASSLLGRRNTEAFF
TRBV6-6	TRBJ2-5	many	TRBD1	TGTGCCAGCAGGTGGACAGGGATGGAGACCCAGTACTTC	CASRWTGMETQYF
TRBV12-3/TRBV12-4	TRBJ2-5	many	TRBD1	TGTGCCAGCAGTTTAAAGGATTGGACAGGGCGTTCGCAAGAGACCCAGTACTTC	CASSLKDWTGRSQETQYF
TRBV7-2	TRBJ1-5	many	-	TGTGCCAGCAGCCCCGGACGGAGAAATCAGCCCCAGCATTTT	CASSPGRRNQPQHF
TRBV12-3/TRBV12-4	TRBJ1-2	many	-	TGTGCCAGCAGCCATCTAGGGAACTATGGCTACACCTTC	CASSHLGNYGYTF
TRBV7-2	TRBJ1-3	many	TRBD1	TGTGCCAGCAGCTTCACTAGAGGGGACAGGCCTATCTCTGGAAACACCATATATTTT	CASSFTRGDRPISGNTIYF
TRBV7-9	TRBJ1-1	few	TRBD1	TGTGCCAGCAGACCAGATACAGGGGCTTTGAACACTGAAGCTTTCTTT	CASRPDTGALNTEAFF
TRBV9	TRBJ1-3	many	-	TGTGCCAGCAGCGTAGGAGGACGAGGAAACACCATATATTTT	CASSVGGRGNTIYF
TRBV5-5	TRBJ2-3	many	-	TGTGCCAGCAGCTCGGGACACCGCACAGATACGCAGTATTTT	CASSSGHRTDTQYF
TRBV25-1	TRBJ1-3	many	-	TGTGCCAGCAGAAAGGCAGGAAAAATTGACACCATATATTTT	CASRKAGKIDTIYF
TRBV12-3/TRBV12-4	TRBJ2-3	many	TRBD2	TGTGCCAGCAGTTTGGGTGGACTAGCGGGAGGGACAGATACGCAGTATTTT	CASSLGGLAGGTDTQYF
TRBV19	TRBJ1-5	many	TRBD1	TGTGCCAGTAGTCCCCAGGACAGGGACAATCAGCCCCAGCATTTT	CASSPQDRDNQPQHF
TRBV19	TRBJ1-4	many	-	TGTGCCAGTACGTTGGGACGGACTAATGAAAAACTGTTTTTT	CASTLGRTNEKLFF
TRBV6-5	TRBJ2-2	few	TRBD1	TGTGCCAGCAGAAGACAGGGGACGAACACCGGGGAGCTGTTTTTT	CASRRQGTNTGELFF
TRBV28	TRBJ2-5	few	TRBD2	TGTGCCAGCAGTTTCCCGGTCGATAGCGGGAGGCAAGAGACCCAGTACTTC	CASSFPVDSGRQETQYF
TRBV7-9	TRBJ2-4	many	-	TGTGCCAGCAGCTTAGTGCTAGCCGTGACATCCAAAAACATTCAGTACTTC	CASSLVLAVTSKNIQYF
TRBV29-1	TRBJ2-1	many	-	TGCAGCGTTGAAGGGCGGGGAGGAGGCTACAATGAGCAGTTCTTC	CSVEGRGGGYNEQFF
TRBV11-2	TRBJ2-5	few	-	TGTGCCAGCAGCCCCCTTAAGGGGCGCGGGGAGACCCAGTACTTC	CASSPLKGRGETQYF
TRBV4-2	TRBJ2-1	many	-	TGTGCCAGCAGCCCAAGAAAGGATGGGTCATCCTACAATGAGCAGTTCTTC	CASSPRKDGSSYNEQFF
TRBV7-2	TRBJ1-5	many	TRBD1	TGTGCCAGCAGCTTAGTAACAGGGGAGAATCAGCCCCAGCATTTT	CASSLVTGENQPQHF
TRBV28	TRBJ2-2	many	TRBD2	TGTGCCAGCAGCCCACCCGGACTAGCGGGCACCGGGGAGCTGTTTTTT	CASSPPGLAGTGELFF
TRBV3-1	TRBJ2-3	few	TRBD1	TGTGCCAGCAGCCCCGGACAGGGCACAGATACGCAGTATTTT	CASSPGQGTDTQYF
TRBV12-3/TRBV12-4	TRBJ1-2	many	-	TGTGCCAGCAGTCCTAAAGTTTGGGGGTACTATGGCTACACCTTC	CASSPKVWGYYGYTF
TRBV6-2/TRBV6-3	TRBJ2-7	many	TRBD2	TGTGCCAGCAGTTTGTATGTCTTCGGGACTAGCGGGAGAGCCTACGAGCAGTACTTC	CASSLYVFGTSGRAYEQYF
TRBV11-2	TRBJ2-5	few	-	TGTGCCAGCAGCTTAAGGGTTTCGGGGGAGACCCAGTACTTC	CASSLRVSGETQYF
TRBV20-1	TRBJ2-5	few	TRBD2	TGCAGTGCTAGAGGGCCAGCGGGAGAGGAGACCCAGTACTTC	CSARGPAGEETQYF
TRBV6-1	TRBJ2-1	few	-	TGTGCCAGCAGTCCGTCCGGGGATGAGCAGTTCTTC	CASSPSGDEQFF
TRBV18	TRBJ1-6	many	-	TGTGCCAGCTCACCACCGGAGGCAGGGTCTACTGTACCCCTCCACTTT	CASSPPEAGSTVPLHF
TRBV7-2	TRBJ1-2	many	-	TGTGCCAGCAGCTTAGCAGGGAGCTATGGCTACACCTTC	CASSLAGSYGYTF
TRBV9	TRBJ2-2	many	-	TGTGCCAGCAGCGTCGGGGGCCACCTTTTCTCTACCGGGGAGCTGTTTTTT	CASSVGGHLFSTGELFF
TRBV5-1	TRBJ2-2	many	TRBD1	TGCGCCAGCAGCCTGGGGACAGGGGGAACCGGGGAGCTGTTTTTT	CASSLGTGGTGELFF
TRBV15	TRBJ1-2	many	-	TGTGCCACCAGCAGAGATCTACGGTATGGCTACACCTTC	CATSRDLRYGYTF
TRBV27	TRBJ1-5	many	-	TGTGCCAGCAGTTTCTCACGGTTCGGTCAGCCCCAGCATTTT	CASSFSRFGQPQHF
TRBV7-8	TRBJ1-1	many	-	TGTGCCAGCAGCTTAGTAGAGTCGGGCACTGAAGCTTTCTTT	CASSLVESGTEAFF
TRBV5-1	TRBJ2-7	many	TRBD2	TGCGCCAGCAGCTCCGGACTAGCGGGCTACGAGCAGTACTTC	CASSSGLAGYEQYF
TRBV4-3	TRBJ2-3	many	-	TGCGCCAGCAGCCACCCGAGGCAGGGGGGATCGGATACGCAGTATTTT	CASSHPRQGGSDTQYF
TRBV18	TRBJ2-3	few	-	TGTGCCAGCCACAGTGATCTCACAGATACGCAGTATTTT	CASHSDLTDTQYF
TRBV6-2/TRBV6-3	TRBJ1-5	many	-	TGTGCCAGCAAAAAACCGGCCAGTGGCAATCAGCCCCAGCATTTT	CASKKPASGNQPQHF
TRBV6-1	TRBJ1-1	many	-	TGTGCCGCCTCGGGGGATCCTGAAGCTTTCTTT	CAASGDPEAFF
TRBV6-2/TRBV6-3	TRBJ2-3	many	-	TGTGCCAGCAGTCTTCGACTGGGTTTAGATACGCAGTATTTT	CASSLRLGLDTQYF
TRBV12-3/TRBV12-4	TRBJ2-2	many	-	TGTGCCAGCAGTTTTTCTGGGGGGTTGGTGTTTTTT	CASSFSGGLVFF
TRBV7-2	TRBJ1-3	few	-	TGTGCCAGCAGCTTAAGCTCACGTGGGGGAAACACCATATATTTT	CASSLSSRGGNTIYF
TRBV6-5	TRBJ2-5	many	-	TGTGCCAGCAGTTACAGGGCGGCCCTAGCGGAGACCCAGTACTTC	CASSYRAALAETQYF
TRBV6-5	TRBJ2-7	many	TRBD1	TGTGCCAGCAGTTACTCTCTACAGGGGCCCTACGAGCAGTACTTC	CASSYSLQGPYEQYF
TRBV2	TRBJ2-7	-	-	TGTGCCAGCTCCGGCGTGGGGGACTACGAGCAGTACTTC	CASSGVGDYEQYF
TRBV28	TRBJ2-7	-	TRBD1	TGTGCCAGCAGTTTACTGACAGGGGGGGTCTACGAGCAGTACTTC	CASSLLTGGVYEQYF
TRBV7-8	TRBJ2-3	many	-	TGTGCCAGCAGCTTACTCCCCCACAGGGGCACAGATACGCAGTATTTT	CASSLLPHRGTDTQYF
TRBV19	TRBJ2-7	-	-	TGTGCCAGTAGTATAGACCCCGGACAGAGCGAGCAGTACTTC	CASSIDPGQSEQYF
TRBV19	TRBJ2-1	-	-	TGTGCCAGTAGTTCGGTGGGGGGGCAACAGTTCTTC	CASSSVGGQQFF
TRBV6-5	TRBJ1-2	many	-	TGTGCCAGCAGTTACTCGATCGTTTGGGGGACTAACTATGGCTACACCTTC	CASSYSIVWGTNYGYTF
TRBV12-3/TRBV12-4	TRBJ2-5	many	-	TGTGCCAGCAGTCGAGATCCGACAGTGGGGGAGACCCAGTACTTC	CASSRDPTVGETQYF